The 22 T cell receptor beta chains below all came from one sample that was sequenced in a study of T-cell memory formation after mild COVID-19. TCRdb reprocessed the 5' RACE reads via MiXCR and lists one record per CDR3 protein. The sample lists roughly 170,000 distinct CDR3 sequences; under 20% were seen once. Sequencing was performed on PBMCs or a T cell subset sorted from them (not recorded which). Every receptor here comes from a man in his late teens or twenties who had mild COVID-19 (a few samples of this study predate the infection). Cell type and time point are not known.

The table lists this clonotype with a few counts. CDR3 residues: CASSGDRGSNEQFF. The DNA of the CDR3 is TGTGCCAGCAGTGGGGACAGGGGAAGCAATGAGCAGTTCTTC. The rearrangement uses TRBV2 and TRBJ2-1; 10 bases are a match to TRBD1. Germline values: CDR1 SNHLY, CDR2 FYNNEI. V shed 4 bases and J 6 bases; nucleotides not matched to a gene: 3. The length of the CDR3 is 14 residues.

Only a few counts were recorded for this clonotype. The CDR3 region has the DNA TGTGCCAGCAGCCCCGGGAAAGAGGGACTGTTTTTT. Protein sequence: CASSPGKEGLFF. This chain links TRBV28 with TRBJ1-4; D not certain. V lost 6 bases and J lost 13, with 15 bases in between. The CDR3 loop spans 12 amino acids. Germline lookup yields CDR1 MDHEN and CDR2 SYDVKM.

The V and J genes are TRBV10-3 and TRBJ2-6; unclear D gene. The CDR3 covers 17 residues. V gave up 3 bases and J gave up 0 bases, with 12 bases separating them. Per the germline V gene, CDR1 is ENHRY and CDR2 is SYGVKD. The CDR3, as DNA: TGTGCCATCAGTGACGAACCCGTATTCTCTGGGGCCAACGTCCTGACTTTC. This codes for CAISDEPVFSGANVLTF.

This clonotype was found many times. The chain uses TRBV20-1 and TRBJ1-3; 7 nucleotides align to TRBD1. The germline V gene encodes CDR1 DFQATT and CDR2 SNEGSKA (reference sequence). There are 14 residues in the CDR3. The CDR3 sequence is CSGRLTGRGNTIYF. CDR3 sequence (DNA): TGCAGCGGCCGCCTCACTGGCAGGGGGAACACCATATATTTT.

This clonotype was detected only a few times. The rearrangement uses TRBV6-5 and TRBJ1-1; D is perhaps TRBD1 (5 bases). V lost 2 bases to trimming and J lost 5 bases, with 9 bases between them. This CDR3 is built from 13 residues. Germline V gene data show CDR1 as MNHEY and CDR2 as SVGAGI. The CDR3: CASSYEGTTEAFF. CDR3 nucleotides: TGTGCCAGCAGTTACGAAGGGACTACTGAAGCTTTCTTT.

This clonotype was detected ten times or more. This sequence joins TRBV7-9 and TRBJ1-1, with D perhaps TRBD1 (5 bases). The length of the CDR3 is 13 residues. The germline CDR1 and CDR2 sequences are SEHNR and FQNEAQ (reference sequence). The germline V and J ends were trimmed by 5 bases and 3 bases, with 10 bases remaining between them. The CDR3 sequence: CASSPRGDTEAFF. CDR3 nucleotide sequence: TGTGCCAGCAGCCCCCGGGGGGACACTGAAGCTTTCTTT. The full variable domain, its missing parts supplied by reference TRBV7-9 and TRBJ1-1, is DTGVSQNPRHKITKRGQNVTFRCDPISEHNRLYWYRQTLGQGPEFLTYFQNEAQLEKSRLLSDRFSAERPKGSFSTLEIQRTEQGDSAMYLCASSPRGDTEAFFGQGTRLTVV.

The CDR3 bases are TGTGCCAGTAGGGACACATCTAACACAGATACGCAGTATTTT. Its translation: CASRDTSNTDTQYF. This chain uses TRBV19 with TRBJ2-3, with a tentative D call TRBD1 (5 bases). Trimming removed 6 bases at V and 2 bases at J, with 12 bases between. Germline V gives CDR1 LNHDA, CDR2 SQIVND (reference sequence). CDR3 size: 14 residues.

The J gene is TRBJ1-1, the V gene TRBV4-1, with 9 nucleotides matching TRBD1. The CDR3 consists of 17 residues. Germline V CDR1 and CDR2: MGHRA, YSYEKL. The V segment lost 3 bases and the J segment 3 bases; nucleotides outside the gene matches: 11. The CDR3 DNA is TGCGCCAGCAGCCACCCCACAGGGGGCCGCGTCGACACTGAAGCTTTCTTT. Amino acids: CASSHPTGGRVDTEAFF.

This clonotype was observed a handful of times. The CDR3, as DNA: TGCGCCAGCAGCCAAGAATTCGGCGCCAGGGCCGCCGAGCAGTACTTC. Its protein product is CASSQEFGARAAEQYF. The rearrangement joins TRBV4-3 to TRBJ2-7; weak D call: TRBD1 (5 bases). The CDR3 extends over 16 amino acids. Trimming removed 0 bases at V and 6 bases at J, with 18 bases between. Germline lookup yields CDR1 LGHNA and CDR2 YSLEER.

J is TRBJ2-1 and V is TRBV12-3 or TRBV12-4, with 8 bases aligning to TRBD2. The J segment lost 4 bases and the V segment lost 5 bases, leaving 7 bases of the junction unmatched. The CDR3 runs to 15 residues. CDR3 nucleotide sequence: TGTGCCAGCAGTCCCGGAGCGGGGGTATACAATGAGCAGTTCTTC. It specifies CASSPGAGVYNEQFF.

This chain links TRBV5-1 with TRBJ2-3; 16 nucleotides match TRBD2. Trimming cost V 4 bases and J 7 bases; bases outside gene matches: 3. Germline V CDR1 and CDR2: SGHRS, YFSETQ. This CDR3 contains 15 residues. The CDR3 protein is CASSQGLAGGNTQYF. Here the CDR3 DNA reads TGCGCCAGCAGCCAGGGACTAGCGGGGGGGAATACGCAGTATTTT.

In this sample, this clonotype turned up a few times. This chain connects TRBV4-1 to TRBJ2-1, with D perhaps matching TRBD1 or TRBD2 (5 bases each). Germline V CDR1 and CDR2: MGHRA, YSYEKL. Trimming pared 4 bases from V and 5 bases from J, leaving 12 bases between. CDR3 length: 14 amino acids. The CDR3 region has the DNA TGCGCCAGCAGCCGCCTTGGGACGGACAATGAGCAGTTCTTC. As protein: CASSRLGTDNEQFF.

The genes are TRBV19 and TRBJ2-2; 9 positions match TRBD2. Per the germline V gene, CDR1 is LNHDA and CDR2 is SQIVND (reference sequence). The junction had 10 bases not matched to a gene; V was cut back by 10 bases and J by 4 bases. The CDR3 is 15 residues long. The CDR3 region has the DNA TGTGCCACCACTGCGGGGGGGCCTGGCACCGGGGAGCTGTTTTTT. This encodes CATTAGGPGTGELFF.

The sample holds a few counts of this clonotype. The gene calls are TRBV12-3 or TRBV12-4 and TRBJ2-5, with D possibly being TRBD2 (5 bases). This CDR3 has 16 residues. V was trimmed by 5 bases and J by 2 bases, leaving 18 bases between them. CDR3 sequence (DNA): TGTGCCAGCAGTCCGGGCGTCGGGCGAGGGCAAGAGACCCAGTACTTC. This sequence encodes CASSPGVGRGQETQYF.

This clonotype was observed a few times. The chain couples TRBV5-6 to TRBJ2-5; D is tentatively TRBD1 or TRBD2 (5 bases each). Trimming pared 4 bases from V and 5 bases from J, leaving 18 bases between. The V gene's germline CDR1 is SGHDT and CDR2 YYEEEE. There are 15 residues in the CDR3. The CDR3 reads CASSPRDGGFETQYF. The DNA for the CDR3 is TGTGCCAGCAGCCCCAGGGACGGCGGTTTCGAGACCCAGTACTTC.

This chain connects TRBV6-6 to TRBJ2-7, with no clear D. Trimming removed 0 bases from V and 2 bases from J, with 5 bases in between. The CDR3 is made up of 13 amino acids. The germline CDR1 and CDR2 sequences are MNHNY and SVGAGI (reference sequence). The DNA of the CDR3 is TGTGCCAGCAGTTACTCGAAAGCCTACGAGCAGTACTTC. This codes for CASSYSKAYEQYF.

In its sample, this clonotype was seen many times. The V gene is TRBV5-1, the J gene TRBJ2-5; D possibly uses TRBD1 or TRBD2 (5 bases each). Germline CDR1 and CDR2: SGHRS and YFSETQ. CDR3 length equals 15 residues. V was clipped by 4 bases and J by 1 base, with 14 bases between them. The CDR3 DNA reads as TGCGCCAGCAGCCTGACCGGGGCCATCCAAGAGACCCAGTACTTC. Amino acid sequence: CASSLTGAIQETQYF.

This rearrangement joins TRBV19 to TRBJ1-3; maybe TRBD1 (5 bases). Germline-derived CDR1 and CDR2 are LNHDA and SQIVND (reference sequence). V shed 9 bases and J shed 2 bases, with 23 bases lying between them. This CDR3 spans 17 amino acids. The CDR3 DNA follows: TGTGCCAGCAGCGTCGGGGGATCTTATCCCCCTGGAAACACCATATATTTT. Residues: CASSVGGSYPPGNTIYF.

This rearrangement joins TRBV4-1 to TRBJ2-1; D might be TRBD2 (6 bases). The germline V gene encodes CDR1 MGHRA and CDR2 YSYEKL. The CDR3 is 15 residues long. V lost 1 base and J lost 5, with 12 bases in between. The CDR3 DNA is TGCGCCAGCAGCCAAGTCGGTGCGGGGAACAATGAGCAGTTCTTC. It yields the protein CASSQVGAGNNEQFF.

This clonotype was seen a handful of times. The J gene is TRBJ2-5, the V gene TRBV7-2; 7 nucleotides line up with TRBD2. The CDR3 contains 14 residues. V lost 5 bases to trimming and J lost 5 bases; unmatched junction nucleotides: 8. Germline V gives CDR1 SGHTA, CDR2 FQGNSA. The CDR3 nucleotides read TGTGCCAGCAGCCCACTGGCGGGGGTGGAGACCCAGTACTTC. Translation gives CASSPLAGVETQYF.

CDR3 protein: CASSLSEGEAFF. The CDR3, as DNA: TGTGCCAGCAGTTTATCGGAGGGGGAAGCTTTCTTT. This chain joins TRBV28 and TRBJ1-1; D is possibly TRBD1 (5 bases). Looked up from germline, CDR1 is MDHEN and CDR2 is SYDVKM. V was trimmed by 1 base and J by 8 bases, leaving 8 bases between them. The CDR3 totals 12 residues.

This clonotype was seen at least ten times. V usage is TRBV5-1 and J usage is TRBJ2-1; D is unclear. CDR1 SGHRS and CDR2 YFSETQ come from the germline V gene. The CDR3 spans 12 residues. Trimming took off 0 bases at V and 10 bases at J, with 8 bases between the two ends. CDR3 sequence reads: CASSLEFREQFF. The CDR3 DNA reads TGCGCCAGCAGCTTGGAGTTTCGCGAGCAGTTCTTC.